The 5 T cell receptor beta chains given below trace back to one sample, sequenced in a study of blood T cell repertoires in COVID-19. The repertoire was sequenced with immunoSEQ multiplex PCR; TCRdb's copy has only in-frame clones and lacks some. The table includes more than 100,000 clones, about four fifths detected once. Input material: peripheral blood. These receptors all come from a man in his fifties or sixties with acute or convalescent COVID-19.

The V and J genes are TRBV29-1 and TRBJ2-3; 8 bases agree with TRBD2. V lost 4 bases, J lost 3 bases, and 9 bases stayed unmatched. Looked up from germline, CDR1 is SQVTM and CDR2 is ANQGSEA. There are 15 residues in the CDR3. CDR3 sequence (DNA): TGCAGCGTTGTGCCTTTAGCGGGAAATACAGATACGCAGTATTTT. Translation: CSVVPLAGNTDTQYF.

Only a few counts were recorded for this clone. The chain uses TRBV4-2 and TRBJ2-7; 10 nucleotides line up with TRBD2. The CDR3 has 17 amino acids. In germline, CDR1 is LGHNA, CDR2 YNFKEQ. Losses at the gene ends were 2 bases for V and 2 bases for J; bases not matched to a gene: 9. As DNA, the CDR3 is TGTGCCAGCAGCCAACAACACCTAGCGGGAGAGACCTACGAGCAGTACTTC. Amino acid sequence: CASSQQHLAGETYEQYF.

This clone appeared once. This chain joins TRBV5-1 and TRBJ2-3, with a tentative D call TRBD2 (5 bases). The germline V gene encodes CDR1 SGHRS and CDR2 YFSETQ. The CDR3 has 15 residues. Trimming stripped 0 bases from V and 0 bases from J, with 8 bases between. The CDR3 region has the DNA TGCGCCAGCAGCTTGGTAGCGCCTAGCACAGATACGCAGTATTTT. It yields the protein CASSLVAPSTDTQYF.

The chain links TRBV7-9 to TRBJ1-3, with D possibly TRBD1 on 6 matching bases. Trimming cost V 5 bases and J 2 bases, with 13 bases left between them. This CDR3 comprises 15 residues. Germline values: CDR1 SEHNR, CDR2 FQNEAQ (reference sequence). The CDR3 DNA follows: TGTGCCAGCAGCGCAGGCCCAGGGGCTGGAAACACCATATATTTT. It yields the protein CASSAGPGAGNTIYF.

In DNA, the CDR3 is TGTGCCAGCAGCGTAGAAGGAGGGGCGGATGGGACCCAGTACTTC. Translated: CASSVEGGADGTQYF. V is TRBV9 and J is TRBJ2-5, with a tentative D call TRBD2 (6 bases). The germline CDR1 and CDR2 sequences are SGDLS and YYNGEE. Trimming cost V 0 bases and J 7 bases, with 16 bases left between them. This CDR3 spans 15 amino acids.